The clone carrying this T cell receptor beta chain was seen many times. This specimen belongs to a study of T-cell reconstitution after alpha-beta-depleted transplantation in children. This CDR3 spans 13 amino acids. V was pared by 4 bases and J by 2 bases, with 7 bases between. The germline V gene encodes CDR1 SGHTA and CDR2 FQGNSA. Unique molecular identifiers were incorporated during preparation of the TCRbeta library. In TCRdb, the PCR reads were re-called with MiXCR into one record per CDR3 protein. Here the sample spans around 400,000 distinct CDR3 sequences, about a fifth being singletons. Sample: PBMCs from the stem cell graft donor, taken from the stem cell graft. The receptor was derived from a human donor who donated a stem cell graft to a child with acute myeloid leukemia. This chain connects TRBV7-2 to TRBJ2-3; D might be TRBD2 (6 bases). The CDR3 DNA sequence: TGTGCCAGCAGCTCGGACTACACAGATACGCAGTATTTT. It encodes CASSSDYTDTQYF.